A single T cell receptor beta chain is shown here with its context. This clonotype has a handful of counts. This receptor's antigen is unknown. No base qualities exist here, and no much larger clone lies one base off it. Germline trimming amounts to 6 bases on V and 4 bases on J, with 7 as the count of junction bases outside the gene matches. CDR1 and CDR2 (DFQATT, SNEGSKA) derive from the germline V gene (reference sequence). From its cysteine to its phenylalanine, the CDR3 spans 14 amino acids. Only the CDR3 DNA stays, 42 bases, in frame from base 1. Ophthalmopathy patients had moderately to severely active disease, with a Clinical Activity Score of 3 or more, a NOSPECS grade of 4 or more, and a disease duration of less than 3 months. Any patient with an uncontrolled infection, another autoimmune disease, pregnancy or lactation was excluded. Diagnoses were established on the basis of clinical symptoms, serum thyroxine and TRAb, thyroid ultrasound, and orbital computed tomography. Ficoll-Paque density gradient centrifugation was used to isolate PBMCs from approximately 11 ml of fresh peripheral blood. Total RNA was extracted using Trizol reagent, and RNA quality was assessed on an Agilent 2100 Bioanalyzer.

The data originate from a study of T cells in Graves' hyperthyroidism and ophthalmopathy (dated by TCRdb to between 2017 and 2020). Study-level background: Peripheral blood samples were taken at initial diagnosis, before any treatment was given. To identify TCR V-J signatures that set the groups apart, the researchers used a discovery cohort of 90 to 100 patients, made up of approximately 43 with Graves' ophthalmopathy and 55 to 65 with stable Graves' hyperthyroidism. An independent validation cohort of around 19 hyperthyroidism patients and approximately 16 patients who later progressed to ophthalmopathy tested prospective prediction of ophthalmopathy. The 100 discovery patients were randomly split 7:3 into training and test sets. In several Graves' hyperthyroidism patients, the study also compared T-cell repertoires from thyroid tissue with T-cell repertoires from blood. Once sampling was done, hyperthyroidism patients were given methimazole at a starting dose of 30 mg daily, whereas ophthalmopathy patients were given high-dose intravenous methylprednisolone. The paper describes TCR Vbeta CDR3 sequencing of 130 to 150 peripheral blood samples, made up of roughly 40 ophthalmopathy patients, around 73 hyperthyroidism patients and roughly 17 progressor patients. Findings and caveats that apply to the study as a whole: In validation, the model predicted progression to ophthalmopathy a median of around 6.5 months before onset, with about 70% sensitivity and about 72% specificity. Blood samples also contained most of the expanded thyroid clonotypes (frequency above 0.001), which suggests that blood repertoires may reflect thyroid immune responses. Ophthalmopathy was separated from stable hyperthyroidism by a 13 V-J signature model, with just over 85% sensitivity and approximately 84% specificity obtained in cross-validation and 80%/75% obtained in testing. No statistical method was used to fix the sample size in advance, and group allocation was not hidden from the investigators.

The TCR beta CDR3 regions were amplified from the RNA transcripts. The first round of RT-PCR for the TCR CDR3 was performed with the HTBI primer set and the Qiagen OneStep RT-PCR kit. The libraries were constructed in a second round of multiplex PCR and then size-selected and purified. The libraries were sequenced on an Illumina HiSeq2000 using paired-end 100 bp reads. In the source study's methods: SOAPnuke was used to process the raw data, throwing out any read that contained adapters or uncalled bases, had a mean Phred below 15, or lacked an exact constant-primer or identifier match. COPE v1.2.5 was used to merge the high-quality paired reads, and each unique nucleotide sequence was defined as a clonotype. MiTCR v1.1 was used to align the clonotypes against IMGT TRBV, TRBD and TRBJ reference segments. The analysis included only V-J combinations with a frequency above 0.0001, which together covered 98% to 99.2% of the repertoires. The TCS score was defined as the ratio of F50 (clonal expansion) to E x V (chaos), calculated using BLOSUM62-based TCRdist between CDR3 peptides within each V-J. Welch's t-statistics and random forest reduced approximately 520 V-J features to roughly 13, which were used in a naive Bayes classifier (R e1071). TCRdb redid the processing of the public reads, applying fastp at Q25 and MiXCR, and retained in-frame beta chains. Entries are consolidated by CDR3 protein sequence, retaining the most common genes and DNA. The V and J calls and clone size are TCRdb's, not the authors'. This sample comprises roughly 600,000 distinct CDR3 sequences, approximately 15% of them detected only once. Roughly an eighth of the sample goes to the ten largest clones.

Recombination linked TRBV20-1 to TRBJ2-3, with 10 bases aligning to TRBD2. Sequencing was carried out using blood. This sequence originates from a woman aged 45-65 years with Graves' ophthalmopathy. The CDR3 is CSANLAGVADTQYF. The DNA is TGCAGTGCAAACCTAGCGGGAGTAGCAGATACGCAGTATTTT.